These 8 T cell receptor beta chains were all obtained from the same sample, sequenced in a study of CD8 T cells in ankylosing spondylitis. General study findings and limits: Characteristic of ankylosing spondylitis blood, it appeared, was a TCR beta motif comprising about 8 highly homologous variants.

These receptors have no identified antigens. TCRdb analysed the 5' RACE reads with MiXCR anew, one entry per CDR3 protein. The repertoire includes about 800,000 distinct CDR3 sequences, roughly 12% of them detected once, and just over 0.5% sits in the top ten. The sequenced sample consisted of blood, either unsorted or a sorted T cell fraction (not recorded which). All receptors derive from a male donor with ankylosing spondylitis.

The chain recombines TRBV7-9 with TRBJ2-3; D not certain. Between the trimmed V and J ends, which lost 2 bases and 2 bases, there was a span of 8 bases. The CDR3 totals 14 residues. Germline-derived CDR1 and CDR2 are SEHNR and FQNEAQ (reference sequence). CDR3 amino acids: CASSLTYSTDTQYF. The DNA for the CDR3 is TGTGCCAGCAGCTTAACTTATTCCACAGATACGCAGTATTTT.

This clonotype was seen a few times. V usage is TRBV12-3 or TRBV12-4 and J usage is TRBJ1-2; TRBD1 might be the D (5 bases). Trimming stripped 4 bases from V and 2 bases from J, with 8 bases between. The CDR3 totals 13 residues. The CDR3 nucleotides read TGTGCCAGCAGTTCCCCAGGGAACTATGGCTACACCTTC. Its translation is CASSSPGNYGYTF.

This clonotype has a handful of counts. The gene calls are TRBV20-1 and TRBJ1-2, with 10 bases fitting TRBD1. Germline V gene data show CDR1 as DFQATT and CDR2 as SNEGSKA (reference sequence). The CDR3 has 15 amino acids. The V and J ends lost 6 bases and 6 bases, in that order; junction bases with no gene match: 13. The CDR3 loop reads CSATNPTGGRDGYTF. DNA for the CDR3: TGCAGTGCCACGAACCCGACAGGGGGCAGGGATGGCTACACCTTC.

This clonotype has more than one count but fewer than ten. The V gene is TRBV20-1, the J gene TRBJ2-3, with TRBD2 as a possible D gene (6 bases). The CDR3 covers 13 residues. V was shortened by 7 bases and J by 8 bases, with 19 bases between the two germline ends. Looked up from germline, CDR1 is DFQATT and CDR2 is SNEGSKA (reference sequence). CDR3 residues: CSVPGLLGGTQYF. CDR3 DNA sequence: TGCAGTGTTCCGGGACTGCTGGGTGGTACGCAGTATTTT.

The V and J genes are TRBV7-2 and TRBJ1-2; D is possibly TRBD1 (6 bases). The CDR3 consists of 13 residues. V was pared by 2 bases and J by 4 bases, with 8 bases between. Per the germline V gene, CDR1 is SGHTA and CDR2 is FQGNSA. Here the CDR3 reads CASSLRRGYGYTF. For the CDR3, the DNA is TGTGCCAGCAGCTTACGCAGGGGCTATGGCTACACCTTC.

Of note for this clonotype: One junction end does not reproduce the germline sequence, and a read error may be involved. The rearrangement joins TRBV10-3 to TRBJ1-1; D gene unclear. The germline CDR1 and CDR2 sequences are ENHRY and SYGVKD. This CDR3 has 11 amino acids. CDR3 loop: CASSEGTEAFF. CDR3 DNA: TGTGCCAGCAGTGAGGGCACTGAAGCTTTCTTT.

The table lists this clonotype with a few counts. V usage is TRBV9 and J usage is TRBJ2-1; TRBD1 is a possible D gene (5 bases). CDR3 size: 15 residues. Trimming shortened V by 0 bases and J by 14 bases, and 21 bases separated the two germline ends. The germline V gene has CDR1 SGDLS and CDR2 YYNGEE. CDR3 protein: CASSVDSGWTSREFF. For the CDR3, the DNA is TGTGCCAGCAGCGTAGATTCAGGGTGGACCTCAAGGGAGTTCTTC.

V and J are TRBV2 and TRBJ2-6; weak D call: TRBD2 (6 bases). The CDR3 spans 18 residues. Germline CDR1 reads SNHLY; CDR2 reads FYNNEI. V was clipped by 2 bases and J by 2 bases, with 16 bases between them. CDR3 amino acids: CASSERGGSRAGANVLTF. The CDR3 DNA sequence: TGTGCCAGCAGTGAAAGAGGAGGGTCTAGAGCTGGGGCCAACGTCCTGACTTTC.